These 5 T cell receptor beta chains originate from one sample sequenced in a study of Ad26.COV2.S vaccination and SARS-CoV-2 variants (dated by TCRdb to about 2021). Libraries were constructed by the immunoSEQ multiplex PCR assay. This is the immuneACCESS table as TCRdb keeps it, with only in-frame sequences that have V and J called. A part of the clones is gone; compared with another copy, unresolved V genes explain less than half, and the rest is unexplained. The sample has fewer than 500,000 clones on record, 90% of them singletons. Around 4.5% of the sample rests with the top ten. This sample's treatment or condition label indicates: about 20 received Ad26.COV2.S at low or high dose, single or two shots; five or six received placebo; per-sample allocation not given. Repertoires of vaccine and placebo recipients were sequenced from samples collected on day 63 after the first injection. Sequencing used peripheral blood, obtained in a trial of Ad26.COV2.S vaccine versus placebo. These receptors were collected from a person between 18 and 65 years old who received the Ad26.COV2.S COVID-19 vaccine or a placebo.

The table lists this clone with a count of one. This CDR3 reads CASSYPRDTQETQYF. In nucleotides, the CDR3 is TGTGCCAGCAGTTACCCTCGCGACACCCAAGAGACCCAGTACTTC. The chain employs TRBV6-6 and TRBJ2-5; no clear D gene. V shed 2 bases and J shed 1 base, with 11 bases lying between them. Germline assignment: CDR1 MNHNY and CDR2 SVGAGI (reference sequence). This CDR3 contains 15 residues.

This clone was counted a single time. The genes are TRBV6-5 and TRBJ1-4; D gene unclear. Trimming left V 2 bases short and J 5 bases short, with 12 bases between. CDR1 is MNHEY and CDR2 is SVGAGI in the germline V gene. The CDR3 spans 15 residues. The CDR3, as DNA: TGTGCCAGCAGTTACCGTTCAGAGAACAATGAAAAACTGTTTTTT. Protein sequence: CASSYRSENNEKLFF.

The DNA of the CDR3 is TGTGCCAGCAGCCCCGAGCTCCAGGGCCACGAGCAGTACTTC. This encodes CASSPELQGHEQYF. The J gene is TRBJ2-7, the V gene TRBV5-4; D is perhaps TRBD1 (5 bases). Trimming removed 4 bases from V and 5 bases from J, with 16 bases in between. The CDR3 extends over 14 amino acids. The germline gives CDR1 SGHNT, CDR2 YYREEE (reference sequence).

CDR3 loop: CSASSREGTLREQYF. In DNA, the CDR3 is TGCAGTGCTAGTTCCCGGGAAGGGACCCTGAGGGAGCAGTACTTC. The chain has TRBV20-1 and TRBJ2-7; D could derive from TRBD1 or TRBD2 (5 bases each). With 3 bases removed from V and 7 bases from J, the gap between germline ends came to 22 bases. CDR3 length: 15 residues. CDR1 DFQATT and CDR2 SNEGSKA come from the germline V gene (reference sequence).

J is TRBJ2-2 and V is TRBV7-7, with 7 bases fitting TRBD2. Germline V CDR1 and CDR2: SSHAT, FNYEAQ (reference sequence). The length of the CDR3 is 15 residues. Losses at the gene ends were 5 bases for V and 3 bases for J; bases not matched to a gene: 6. CDR3 residues: CASSPLREYTGELFF. The CDR3 DNA reads TGTGCCAGCAGCCCTTTGCGGGAGTACACCGGGGAGCTGTTTTTT.